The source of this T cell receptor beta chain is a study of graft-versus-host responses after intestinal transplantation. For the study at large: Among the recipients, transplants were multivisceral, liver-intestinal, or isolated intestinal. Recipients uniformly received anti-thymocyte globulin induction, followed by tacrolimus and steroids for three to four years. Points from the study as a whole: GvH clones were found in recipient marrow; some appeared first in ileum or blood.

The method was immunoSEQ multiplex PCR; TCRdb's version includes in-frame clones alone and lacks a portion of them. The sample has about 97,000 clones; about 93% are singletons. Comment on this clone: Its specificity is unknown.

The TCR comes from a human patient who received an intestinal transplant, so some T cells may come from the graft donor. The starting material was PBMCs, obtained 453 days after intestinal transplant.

The CDR3 protein is CASSPRQLPYEQYF. The CDR3 DNA reads as TGTGCCAGCAGCCCCCGACAGCTTCCCTACGAGCAGTACTTC. The chain joins TRBV13 to TRBJ2-7; weak D call: TRBD1 (5 bases). CDR3 size: 14 residues. The germline V gene has CDR1 PRHDT and CDR2 FYEKMQ (reference sequence). V gave up 5 bases and J gave up 2 bases, with 13 bases separating them.